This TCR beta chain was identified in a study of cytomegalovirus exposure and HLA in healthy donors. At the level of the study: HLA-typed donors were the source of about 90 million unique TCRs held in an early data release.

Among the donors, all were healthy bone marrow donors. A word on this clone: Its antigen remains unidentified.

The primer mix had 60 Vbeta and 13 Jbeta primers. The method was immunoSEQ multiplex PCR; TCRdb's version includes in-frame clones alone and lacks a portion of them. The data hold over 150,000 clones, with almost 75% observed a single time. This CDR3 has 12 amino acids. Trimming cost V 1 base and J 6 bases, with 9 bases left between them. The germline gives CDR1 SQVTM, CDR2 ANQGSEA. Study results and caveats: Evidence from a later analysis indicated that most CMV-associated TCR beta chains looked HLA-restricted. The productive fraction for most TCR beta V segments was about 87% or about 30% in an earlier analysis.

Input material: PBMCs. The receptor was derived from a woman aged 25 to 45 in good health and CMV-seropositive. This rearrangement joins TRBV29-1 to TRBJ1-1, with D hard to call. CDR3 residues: CSVEGAPPEAFF. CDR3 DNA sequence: TGCAGCGTTGAAGGGGCCCCTCCTGAAGCTTTCTTT.